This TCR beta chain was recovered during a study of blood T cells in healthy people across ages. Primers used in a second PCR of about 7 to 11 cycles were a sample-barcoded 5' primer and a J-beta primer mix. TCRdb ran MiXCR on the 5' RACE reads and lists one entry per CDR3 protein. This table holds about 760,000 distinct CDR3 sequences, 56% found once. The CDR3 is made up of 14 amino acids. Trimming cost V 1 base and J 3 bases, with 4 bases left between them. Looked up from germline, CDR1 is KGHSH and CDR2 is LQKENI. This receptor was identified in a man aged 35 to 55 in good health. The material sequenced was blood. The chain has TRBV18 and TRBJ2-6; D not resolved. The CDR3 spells CASSPQVGANVLTF. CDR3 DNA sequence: TGTGCCAGCTCACCACAGGTTGGGGCCAACGTCCTGACTTTC.